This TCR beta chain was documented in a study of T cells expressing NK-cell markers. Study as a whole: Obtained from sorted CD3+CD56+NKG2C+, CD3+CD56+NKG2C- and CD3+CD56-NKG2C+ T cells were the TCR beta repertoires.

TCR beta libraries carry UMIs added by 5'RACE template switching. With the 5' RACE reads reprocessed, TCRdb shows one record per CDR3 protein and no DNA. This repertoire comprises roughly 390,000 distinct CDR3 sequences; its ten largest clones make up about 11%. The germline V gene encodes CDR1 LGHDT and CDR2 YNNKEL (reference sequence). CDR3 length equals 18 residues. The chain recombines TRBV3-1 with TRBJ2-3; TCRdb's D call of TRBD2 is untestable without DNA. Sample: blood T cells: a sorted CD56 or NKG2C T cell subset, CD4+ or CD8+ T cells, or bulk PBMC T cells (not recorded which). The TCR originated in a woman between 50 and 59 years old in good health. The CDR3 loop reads CASSQEGTSGRVADTQYF.